This TCR beta chain appears in the sequencing data of a study of CD8 T cells in Susac syndrome. Germline V gene data show CDR1 as DFQATT and CDR2 as SNEGSKA (reference sequence). The length of the CDR3 is 14 residues. V dropped 0 bases and J dropped 5 bases, with 13 bases sitting between them. An input of 0.5 to 1 ug of RNA was subjected to reverse transcription using random hexamers. In TCRdb, the immunoSEQ multiplex PCR reads were re-called with MiXCR into one record per CDR3 protein. The table includes hundreds of thousands of distinct CDR3 sequences, about 94% detected once. The specimen sequenced was CD4+ T cells from PBMCs. The V call is TRBV20-1, the J call TRBJ2-5; D call uncertain. This clonotype originated in a human donor with Susac syndrome. The CDR3 is CSARDLGRLETQYF. Written as DNA, the CDR3 is TGCAGTGCTAGAGACTTAGGACGCCTTGAGACCCAGTACTTC.